Presented here are 15 T cell receptor beta chains from one specimen sequenced in a study of blood T cell repertoires in COVID-19 (dated by TCRdb to the early 2020s). The library was produced with the immunoSEQ multiplex PCR assay. The clones in this table, taken by TCRdb from immuneACCESS, are in-frame only. Not every clone is retained; where verified, under half of the shortfall comes from an unresolved V gene, and the cause of the rest is unknown. For this sample there are 20,000 to 30,000 clones; roughly 90% appear just once. The ten top clones hold about 2.8% of the sample. Sequenced input: peripheral blood. The receptors were sampled from a human donor in a cohort sampled during active COVID-19.

This sequence joins TRBV3-1 (or the pseudogene TRBV3-2) and TRBJ2-3, with D maybe TRBD2 (6 bases). In germline, CDR1 is LGHDT, CDR2 YNNKEL (reference sequence). Trimming removed 5 bases at V and 7 bases at J, with 22 bases between. This CDR3 is built from 16 residues. The CDR3 nucleotides are TGTGCCAGCAGCTCATCAAGAGGCGGGGTTAGGAATACGCAGTATTTT. Protein sequence: CASSSSRGGVRNTQYF.

J is TRBJ2-3 and V is TRBV5-6; TRBD2 agrees at 9 bases. CDR3 size: 17 residues. V dropped 0 bases and J dropped 3; count of bases not matched to a gene: 8. CDR1 SGHDT and CDR2 YYEEEE come from the germline V gene. CDR3 in amino acids: CASSLDRGGAKTDTQYF. The CDR3 DNA is TGTGCCAGCAGCTTGGATCGCGGGGGGGCCAAGACAGATACGCAGTATTTT.

V is TRBV29-1 and J is TRBJ1-1; D is perhaps TRBD1 (6 bases). The CDR3 is 15 residues long. Trimming cost V 4 bases and J 4 bases, with 19 bases left between them. In germline, CDR1 is SQVTM, CDR2 ANQGSEA. The CDR3 sequence: CSVGYFGGRGTEAFF. CDR3 coding DNA: TGCAGCGTTGGTTATTTTGGGGGCCGGGGCACTGAAGCTTTCTTT.

The chain combines TRBV10-3 with TRBJ2-6; unclear D gene. This CDR3 has 16 amino acids. Germline V gene lookup returns CDR1 ENHRY and CDR2 SYGVKD. The V gene lost 7 bases and the J gene lost 0 bases, with 13 bases spanning the gap. CDR3 amino acids: CAIKEWSGSGANVLTF. In DNA, the CDR3 is TGTGCCATCAAAGAATGGAGTGGCTCTGGGGCCAACGTCCTGACTTTC.

The chain recombines TRBV4-1 with TRBJ1-2; 10 bases map to TRBD1. The CDR3 covers 16 residues. V lost 1 base to trimming and J lost 4 bases; unmatched junction nucleotides: 6. From germline, CDR1 is MGHRA and CDR2 YSYEKL. The DNA of the CDR3 is TGCGCCAGCAGCCAAGCAGCGACAGGGGGCCCCTATGGCTACACCTTC. This translates into CASSQAATGGPYGYTF.

The V gene is TRBV5-8, the J gene TRBJ1-3; D not certain. Trimming pared 5 bases from V and 0 bases from J, leaving 12 bases between. Germline V lookup: CDR1 SGHTS, CDR2 YDEGEE. The CDR3 has 15 amino acids. CDR3 protein: CASRQRGISGNTIYF. CDR3 nucleotide sequence: TGTGCCAGCAGGCAACGAGGGATCTCTGGAAACACCATATATTTT.

The chain links TRBV18 to TRBJ1-1; TRBD1 agrees at 8 bases. The CDR3 sequence is 15 residues long. J lost 2 bases, V lost 2 bases, and 4 bases had no gene match. CDR1 is KGHSH and CDR2 is LQKENI in the germline V gene. In nucleotides, the CDR3 is TGTGCCAGCTCACCAACGACAGGGGCAAACACTGAAGCTTTCTTT. This gives the protein CASSPTTGANTEAFF.

This clone appeared once. This chain connects TRBV12-3 or TRBV12-4 to TRBJ2-7, with a weak D call TRBD1 (5 bases). V was clipped by 2 bases and J by 4 bases, with 9 bases between them. The CDR3 is 13 amino acids. The DNA for the CDR3 is TGTGCCAGCAGTTTAATTGCAGGGTACGAGCAGTACGTC. It yields the protein CASSLIAGYEQYV.

The chain has TRBV29-1 and TRBJ1-1; tentatively, D is TRBD1 (5 bases). Trimming shortened V by 3 bases and J by 4 bases, and 12 bases separated the two germline ends. CDR1 and CDR2 from the germline V gene are SQVTM and ANQGSEA. The CDR3 has 13 residues. The CDR3 DNA sequence: TGCAGCGTTGAGCGGGGTGGGGGCACTGAAGCTTTCTTT. Translated, it gives CSVERGGGTEAFF.

The chain employs TRBV5-1 and TRBJ2-7, with 11 bases identical to TRBD1. J gave up 4 bases and V 4 bases, and 4 bases lay outside the gene matches. CDR1 is SGHRS, CDR2 YFSETQ, per germline. CDR3 length: 14 residues. Written as DNA, the CDR3 is TGCGCCAGCAGCGTAGGACAGGGGGCGTACGAGCAGTACTTC. It codes for CASSVGQGAYEQYF.

This chain uses TRBV11-3 with TRBJ2-7; TRBD1 agrees at 7 bases. V dropped 5 bases and J dropped 0; count of bases not matched to a gene: 4. Germline CDR1 and CDR2: SGHNT and YENEEA. This CDR3 spans 14 amino acids. The CDR3 is CASSRDSFSYEQYF. CDR3 nucleotide sequence: TGTGCCAGCAGCCGGGACAGTTTCTCCTACGAGCAGTACTTC.

This sequence joins TRBV6-5 and TRBJ2-4, with TRBD2 matching 7 bases. This CDR3 has 13 residues. The J segment lost 6 bases and the V segment lost 6 bases, leaving 5 bases of the junction unmatched. CDR1 and CDR2 from the germline V gene are MNHEY and SVGAGI. The CDR3 loop is CASRGGDLNIQYF. CDR3 coding DNA: TGTGCCAGCAGGGGGGGGGACCTAAACATTCAGTACTTC.

The CDR3 DNA reads TGTGCCAGCAGCTTAGTGCGGGGGACTGAGCAGTTCTTC. Encoded protein: CASSLVRGTEQFF. The V call is TRBV7-2, the J call TRBJ2-1; 7 nucleotides match TRBD2. V was clipped by 1 base and J by 9 bases; unmatched bases: 3. This CDR3 is 13 amino acids long. CDR1 and CDR2 (germline): SGHTA, FQGNSA.

The rearrangement joins TRBV9 to TRBJ2-1; TRBD1 aligns across 9 bases. Germline V gives CDR1 SGDLS, CDR2 YYNGEE. V was pared by 0 bases and J by 8 bases, with 9 bases of the junction left unmatched. CDR3 length: 16 amino acids. The CDR3 sequence: CASSVDRDRVNDEQFF. The CDR3 region has the DNA TGTGCCAGCAGCGTAGATCGGGACAGGGTCAACGATGAGCAGTTCTTC.

The CDR3 is CATRHRDRDEKLFF. The CDR3 coding sequence is TGTGCCACCAGACACCGGGACAGGGATGAAAAACTGTTTTTT. V is TRBV24-1 and J is TRBJ1-4, with 9 bases matching TRBD1. The CDR3 totals 14 residues. With V trimmed by 7 bases and J by 6 bases, 5 bases remained unmatched. The germline CDR1 and CDR2 sequences are KGHDR and SFDVKD.